What follows are 15 T cell receptor beta chains derived from one specimen sequenced in a study of response to subunit inactivated influenza vaccine. TCRdb analysed the RT-PCR reads with MiXCR anew, one entry per CDR3 protein. The data show 450,000 to 600,000 distinct CDR3 sequences, around 7.9% seen once. This material consisted of PBMCs from blood, taken less than 30 months after vaccination. The receptors come from a man between 50 and 69 years old who received an inactivated influenza vaccine.

A few counts support this clonotype. The chain combines TRBV9 with TRBJ1-5; D perhaps matches TRBD1 (5 bases). V lost 6 bases, J lost 0 bases, and 10 bases lay in between. The germline V gene encodes CDR1 SGDLS and CDR2 YYNGEE. The CDR3 covers 14 residues. For the CDR3, the DNA is TGTGCCAGCAATGACGGGACTAGCAATCAGCCCCAGCATTTT. This translates into CASNDGTSNQPQHF. The full variable domain, with the rest looked up from reference TRBV9 and TRBJ1-5, is DSGVTQTPKHLITATGQRVTLRCSPRSGDLSVYWYQQSLDQGLQFLIQYYNGEERAKGNILERFSAQQFPDLHSELNLSSLELGDSALYFCASNDGTSNQPQHFGDGTRLSIL.

This clonotype appeared a few times. The genes are TRBV6-6 and TRBJ2-5, with a weak D call TRBD1 (5 bases). Trimming took off 4 bases at V and 7 bases at J, with 13 bases between the two ends. The CDR3 is 13 amino acids. Germline V CDR1 and CDR2: MNHNY, SVGAGI (reference sequence). The DNA for the CDR3 is TGTGCCAGCAGTTTTACAGATGGGGCGACCCAGTACTTC. Its protein is CASSFTDGATQYF.

This clonotype was counted many times. The chain has TRBV29-1 and TRBJ1-1; D not resolved. This CDR3 spans 14 amino acids. CDR1 is SQVTM and CDR2 is ANQGSEA in the germline V gene. V lost 2 bases and J 4 bases, leaving 14 bases between the germline ends. The CDR3 reads CSVESGGFVTEAFF. The CDR3 coding sequence is TGCAGCGTTGAAAGTGGAGGGTTCGTCACTGAAGCTTTCTTT.

This clonotype was seen at least ten times. The rearrangement joins TRBV5-1 to TRBJ2-5, with 8 bases matching TRBD2. The CDR3 has 14 amino acids. The V gene end was trimmed by 3 bases and the J gene end by 1 base; junction bases not matched to a gene: 2. Germline assignment: CDR1 SGHRS and CDR2 YFSETQ. The CDR3 DNA sequence: TGCGCCAGCAGCTACGGGGGGGCCCAAGAGACCCAGTACTTC. It is translated as CASSYGGAQETQYF.

This chain links TRBV20-1 with TRBJ1-2; D call uncertain. The V gene's germline CDR1 is DFQATT and CDR2 SNEGSKA (reference sequence). V was clipped by 5 bases and J by 3 bases, with 13 bases between them. The CDR3 contains 13 residues. The CDR3 region has the DNA TGCAGTGCTCGGTCGGAGGGCGACTATGGCTACACCTTC. It specifies CSARSEGDYGYTF.

The chain links TRBV20-1 to TRBJ2-3; TRBD2 matches at 8 bases. CDR1 is DFQATT and CDR2 is SNEGSKA in the germline V gene (reference sequence). The CDR3 is 15 residues long. V trimming: 6 bases; J trimming: 0 bases; junction bases outside the gene matches: 8. The CDR3 region is CSALNAGGSTDTQYF. CDR3 DNA sequence: TGCAGTGCCCTAAACGCGGGGGGAAGCACAGATACGCAGTATTTT.

Many counts were recorded for this clonotype. The CDR3 is CASSAGTGVTTTEAFF. CDR3 coding DNA: TGTGCCAGCAGCGCCGGGACAGGGGTCACGACCACTGAAGCTTTCTTT. The V gene is TRBV9, the J gene TRBJ1-1, with TRBD1 matching over 10 bases. With V trimmed by 3 bases and J by 4 bases, 9 bases remained unmatched. Germline V lookup: CDR1 SGDLS, CDR2 YYNGEE. There are 16 residues in the CDR3.

CDR3 bases: TGTGGATCGGGGGGAGAGACCCAGTACTTC. It translates to CGSGGETQYF. The gene calls are TRBV7-2 and TRBJ2-5; 7 nucleotides line up with TRBD2. Germline V gene data show CDR1 as SGHTA and CDR2 as FQGNSA. The CDR3 loop spans 10 amino acids.

The gene calls are TRBV10-3 and TRBJ2-5, with no clear D. V lost 8 bases and J 5 bases, leaving 21 bases between the germline ends. The CDR3 consists of 15 residues. Germline lookup yields CDR1 ENHRY and CDR2 SYGVKD. The CDR3 loop reads CAIGAVQDQRETQYF. CDR3 nucleotides: TGTGCCATCGGTGCGGTGCAGGACCAAAGGGAGACCCAGTACTTC.

The genes are TRBV23-1 and TRBJ1-5, with 7 bases aligning to TRBD1. TRBV23-1 is given ORF status, its function remaining uncertain. The V segment lost 1 base and the J segment 0 bases; nucleotides outside the gene matches: 12. The length of the CDR3 is 19 residues. CDR3 region: CASSQWDRSAVYSNQPQHF. The CDR3 DNA sequence: TGCGCCAGCAGTCAATGGGACAGATCAGCGGTTTATAGCAATCAGCCCCAGCATTTT.

This clonotype was observed many times. This chain uses TRBV29-1 with TRBJ2-2; 7 positions match TRBD1. Germline CDR1 SQVTM, CDR2 ANQGSEA. CDR3 size: 15 residues. J was trimmed by 6 bases and V by 0 bases; bases with no gene match: 7. In DNA, the CDR3 is TGCAGCGTTGAAGAGAGGGGACAGCCTTCCGGGGAGCTGTTTTTT. Its translation is CSVEERGQPSGELFF.

This clonotype was counted at least ten times. The V and J genes are TRBV15 and TRBJ1-2, with TRBD1 matching 11 bases. CDR3 length equals 15 residues. The junction had 9 bases not matched to a gene; V was cut back by 5 bases and J by 7 bases. The germline V gene encodes CDR1 LNHNV and CDR2 YYDKDF (reference sequence). The CDR3 here is CATSSGTGGISGYTF. In nucleotides, the CDR3 is TGTGCCACCAGCTCAGGGACAGGGGGGATAAGTGGCTACACCTTC.

V gene TRBV30 combines with J gene TRBJ2-6; no clear D gene. CDR1 is GTSNPN and CDR2 is SVGIG in the germline V gene (reference sequence). The CDR3 consists of 12 residues. V was clipped by 5 bases and J by 4 bases, with 6 bases between them. CDR3 sequence reads: CAWGLGANVLTF. The CDR3 coding sequence is TGTGCCTGGGGCCTGGGGGCCAACGTCCTGACTTTC.

This clonotype was found many times. The chain has TRBV5-1 and TRBJ2-1; D possibly uses TRBD1 or TRBD2 (5 bases each). The CDR3 has 14 amino acids. Between the trimmed V and J ends, which lost 4 bases and 7 bases, there was a span of 15 bases. Germline V gene sequence: CDR1 SGHRS, CDR2 YFSETQ. The CDR3 DNA follows: TGCGCCAGCAGCACGGGACGGTGGTTAAATGAGCAGTTCTTC. Amino acids: CASSTGRWLNEQFF.

The chain carries TRBV20-1 and TRBJ2-2; perhaps TRBD1 as D (5 bases). Germline-derived CDR1 and CDR2 are DFQATT and SNEGSKA (reference sequence). V was shortened by 3 bases and J by 4 bases, with 12 bases between the two germline ends. CDR3 size: 14 residues. In DNA form, the CDR3 reads TGCAGTGCTAGGGGTGGGGCCGGCACCGGGGAGCTGTTTTTT. Amino acids: CSARGGAGTGELFF.